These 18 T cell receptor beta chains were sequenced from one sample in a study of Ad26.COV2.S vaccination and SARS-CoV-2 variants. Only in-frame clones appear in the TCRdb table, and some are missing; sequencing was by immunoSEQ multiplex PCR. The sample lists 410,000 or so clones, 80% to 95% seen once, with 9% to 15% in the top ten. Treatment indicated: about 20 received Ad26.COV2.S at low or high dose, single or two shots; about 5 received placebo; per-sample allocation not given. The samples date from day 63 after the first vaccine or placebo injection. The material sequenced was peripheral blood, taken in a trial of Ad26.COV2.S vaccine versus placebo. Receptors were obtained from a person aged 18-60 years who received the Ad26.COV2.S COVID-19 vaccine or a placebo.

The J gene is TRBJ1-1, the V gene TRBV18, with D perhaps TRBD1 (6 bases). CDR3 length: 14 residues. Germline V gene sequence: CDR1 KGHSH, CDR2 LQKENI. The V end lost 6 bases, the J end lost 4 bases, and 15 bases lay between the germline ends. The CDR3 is CASSRHRVGTEAFF. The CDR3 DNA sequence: TGTGCCAGCTCCCGTCACAGGGTTGGCACTGAAGCTTTCTTT.

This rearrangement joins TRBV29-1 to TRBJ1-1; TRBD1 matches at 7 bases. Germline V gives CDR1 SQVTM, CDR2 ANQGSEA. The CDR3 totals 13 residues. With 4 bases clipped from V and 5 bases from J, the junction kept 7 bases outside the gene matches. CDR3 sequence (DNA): TGCAGCGTTGTCCCAGGGGGGAGGACTGAAGCTTTCTTT. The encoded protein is CSVVPGGRTEAFF.

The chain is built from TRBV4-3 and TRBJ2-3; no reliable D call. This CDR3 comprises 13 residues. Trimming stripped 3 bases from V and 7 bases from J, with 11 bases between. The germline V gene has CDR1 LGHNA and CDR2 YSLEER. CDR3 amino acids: CASSHAIWNTQYF. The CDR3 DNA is TGCGCCAGCAGCCACGCTATTTGGAATACGCAGTATTTT.

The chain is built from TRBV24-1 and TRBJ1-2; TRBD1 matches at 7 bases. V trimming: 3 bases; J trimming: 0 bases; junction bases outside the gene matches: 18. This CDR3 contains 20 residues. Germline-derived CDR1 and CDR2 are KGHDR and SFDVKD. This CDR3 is CATSDPQLTGTATSNYGYTF. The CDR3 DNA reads TGTGCCACCAGTGATCCCCAGTTAACCGGGACAGCGACTTCTAACTATGGCTACACCTTC.

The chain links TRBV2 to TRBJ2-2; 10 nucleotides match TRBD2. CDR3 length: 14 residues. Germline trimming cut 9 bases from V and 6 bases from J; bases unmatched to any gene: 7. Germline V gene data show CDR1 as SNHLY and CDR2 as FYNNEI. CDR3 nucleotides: TGTGCCAGTCTTCCTAGCGGGAGCTCCGGGGAGCTGTTTTTT. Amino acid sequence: CASLPSGSSGELFF.

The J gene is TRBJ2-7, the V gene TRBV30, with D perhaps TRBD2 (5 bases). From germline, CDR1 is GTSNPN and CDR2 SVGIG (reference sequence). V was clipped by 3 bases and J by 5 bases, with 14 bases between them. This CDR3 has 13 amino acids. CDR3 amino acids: CAWSAFMGDEQYF. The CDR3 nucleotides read TGTGCCTGGAGCGCTTTTATGGGAGACGAGCAGTACTTC.

CDR3: CASSPKTGRTEAFF. The CDR3 DNA sequence: TGTGCCAGCTCACCCAAGACAGGTCGAACTGAAGCTTTCTTT. The rearrangement uses TRBV18 and TRBJ1-1; tentatively, D is TRBD1 (6 bases). This CDR3 comprises 14 residues. Germline lookup yields CDR1 KGHSH and CDR2 LQKENI. Trimming cost V 3 bases and J 5 bases, with 13 bases left between them. The full variable domain, its missing parts supplied by reference TRBV18 and TRBJ1-1, is NAGVMQNPRHLVRRRGQEARLRCSPMKGHSHVYWYRQLPEEGLKFMVYLQKENIIDESGMPKERFSAEFPKEGPSILRIQQVVRGDSAAYFCASSPKTGRTEAFFGQGTRLTVV.

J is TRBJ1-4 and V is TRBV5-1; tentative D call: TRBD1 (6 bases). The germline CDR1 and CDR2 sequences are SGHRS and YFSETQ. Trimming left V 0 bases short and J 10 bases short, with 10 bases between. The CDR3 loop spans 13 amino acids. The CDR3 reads CASSLEQGGKLFF. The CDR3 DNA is TGCGCCAGCAGCTTGGAACAGGGCGGAAAACTGTTTTTT.

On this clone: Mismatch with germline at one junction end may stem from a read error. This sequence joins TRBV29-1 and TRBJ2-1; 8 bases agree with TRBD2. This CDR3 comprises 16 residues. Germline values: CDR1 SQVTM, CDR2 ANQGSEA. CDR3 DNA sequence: TGCAGCGTCGAAGATCCGGCTAGCGGGTCCTACAATGAGCAGTTCTTC. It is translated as CSVEDPASGSYNEQFF.

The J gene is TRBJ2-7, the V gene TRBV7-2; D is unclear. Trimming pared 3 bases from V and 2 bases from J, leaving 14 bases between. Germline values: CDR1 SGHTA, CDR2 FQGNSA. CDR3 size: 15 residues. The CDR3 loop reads CASSLGWRPTYEQYF. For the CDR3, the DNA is TGTGCCAGCAGCTTGGGCTGGCGACCGACCTACGAGCAGTACTTC. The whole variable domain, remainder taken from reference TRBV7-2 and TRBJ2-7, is GAGVSQSPSNKVTEKGKDVELRCDPISGHTALYWYRQSLGQGLEFLIYFQGNSAPDKSGLPSDRFSAERTGGSVSTLTIQRTQQEDSAVYLCASSLGWRPTYEQYFGPGTRLTVT.

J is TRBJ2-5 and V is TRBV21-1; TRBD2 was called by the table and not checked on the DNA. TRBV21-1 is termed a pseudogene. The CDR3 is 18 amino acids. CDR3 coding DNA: TGTGCCAGCAGCCCCCGGGGTGTAGCGGGAGGGGTTAGAGAGACCCAGTACTTC. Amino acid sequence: CASSPRGVAGGVRETQYF.

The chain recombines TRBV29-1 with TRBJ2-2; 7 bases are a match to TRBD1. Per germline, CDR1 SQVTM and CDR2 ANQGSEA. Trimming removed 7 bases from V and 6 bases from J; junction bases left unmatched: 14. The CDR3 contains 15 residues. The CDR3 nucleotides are TGCAGCGCCGCGCAGGGGGAGAAGCCCGCCGGGGAGCTGTTTTTT. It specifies CSAAQGEKPAGELFF.

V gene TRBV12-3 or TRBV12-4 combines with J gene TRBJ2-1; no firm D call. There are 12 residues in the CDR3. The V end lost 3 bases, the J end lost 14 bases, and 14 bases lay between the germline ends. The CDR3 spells CASSLNPLFEFF. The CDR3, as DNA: TGTGCCAGCAGTTTGAACCCACTCTTCGAGTTCTTC.

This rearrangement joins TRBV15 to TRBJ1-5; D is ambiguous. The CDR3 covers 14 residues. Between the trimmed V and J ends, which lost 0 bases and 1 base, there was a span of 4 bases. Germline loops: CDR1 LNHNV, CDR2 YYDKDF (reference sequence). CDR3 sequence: CATSREGSNQPQHF. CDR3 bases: TGTGCCACCAGCAGAGAGGGCAGCAATCAGCCCCAGCATTTT.

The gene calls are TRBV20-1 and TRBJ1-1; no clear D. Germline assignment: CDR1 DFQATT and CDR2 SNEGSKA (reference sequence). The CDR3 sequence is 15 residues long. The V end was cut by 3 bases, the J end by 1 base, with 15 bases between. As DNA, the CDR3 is TGCAGTGCTAGTAAATATAGAGCAACGAACACTGAAGCTTTCTTT. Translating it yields CSASKYRATNTEAFF.

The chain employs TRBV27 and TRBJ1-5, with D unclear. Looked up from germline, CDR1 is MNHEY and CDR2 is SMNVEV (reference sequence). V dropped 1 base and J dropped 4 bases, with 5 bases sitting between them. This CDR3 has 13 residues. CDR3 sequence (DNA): TGTGCCAGCAGTTTATGGTTTAATCAGCCCCAGCATTTT. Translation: CASSLWFNQPQHF.

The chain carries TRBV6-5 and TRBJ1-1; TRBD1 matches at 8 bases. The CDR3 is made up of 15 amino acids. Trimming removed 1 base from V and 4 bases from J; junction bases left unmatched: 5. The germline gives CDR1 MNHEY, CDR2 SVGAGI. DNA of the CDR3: TGTGCCAGCAGTTACTGGACAGGGTCGACCACTGAAGCTTTCTTT. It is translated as CASSYWTGSTTEAFF.

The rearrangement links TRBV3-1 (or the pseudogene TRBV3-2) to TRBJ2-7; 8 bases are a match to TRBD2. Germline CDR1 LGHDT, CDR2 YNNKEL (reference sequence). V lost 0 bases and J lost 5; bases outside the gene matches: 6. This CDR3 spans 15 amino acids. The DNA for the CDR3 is TGTGCCAGCAGCCAAGAAGGGACTAGTCCCCACGAGCAGTACTTC. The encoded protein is CASSQEGTSPHEQYF.